The 24 T cell receptor beta chains listed next were all sequenced from one sample in a study of shared clonotypes between healthy human individuals. Assay used: immunoSEQ multiplex PCR; TCRdb lists only in-frame clones, some missing. The table lists some 1,600,000 clones, approximately 98% of them singletons. Sequenced sample: naive CD4+ T cells sorted from blood. Subset specified: CD45RA+ positively selected. The receptor set was obtained from a man aged 30 to 45 in good health.

This chain uses TRBV10-3 with TRBJ1-3; D is unclear. V was trimmed by 6 bases and J by 2 bases, leaving 14 bases between them. Germline values: CDR1 ENHRY, CDR2 SYGVKD. The CDR3 spans 15 residues. DNA of the CDR3: TGTGCCATCAGGACCAAGGGAGGCCCTGGAAACACCATATATTTT. Amino acids: CAIRTKGGPGNTIYF.

CDR3 sequence reads: CASSPTSQGNEQFF. CDR3 DNA sequence: TGTGCCAGCAGCCCTACTAGTCAGGGCAATGAGCAGTTCTTC. The chain couples TRBV7-3 to TRBJ2-1; D tentatively reads TRBD1 or TRBD2 (5 bases each). The CDR3 spans 14 residues. The germline gives CDR1 SGHTA, CDR2 FQGTGA. Between the trimmed V and J ends, which lost 5 bases and 6 bases, there was a span of 14 bases.

V gene TRBV30 combines with J gene TRBJ2-7; tentatively, D is TRBD2 (5 bases). Deletions cut 5 bases from V and 2 bases from J, with 16 bases between. From germline, CDR1 is GTSNPN and CDR2 SVGIG (reference sequence). CDR3 length equals 14 residues. CDR3 DNA: TGTGCCTGGTCCCCGGGAATCGGAACCTACGAGCAGTACTTC. Protein sequence: CAWSPGIGTYEQYF.

The chain uses TRBV5-4 and TRBJ2-7, with a possible D match to TRBD1 (5 bases). The V gene's germline CDR1 is SGHNT and CDR2 YYREEE (reference sequence). The CDR3 spans 15 residues. Between the trimmed V and J ends, which lost 0 bases and 10 bases, there was a span of 20 bases. This CDR3 reads CASSLDVGAGLSQYF. The CDR3 coding sequence is TGTGCCAGCAGCTTGGACGTAGGGGCAGGGCTCTCTCAGTACTTC.

The gene calls are TRBV7-9 and TRBJ2-5, with D uncertain. V lost 2 bases to trimming and J lost 3 bases, with 7 bases between them. The V gene's germline CDR1 is SEHNR and CDR2 FQNEAQ (reference sequence). The length of the CDR3 is 13 residues. The CDR3 DNA reads TGTGCCAGCAGCTTACTTAATAAAGAGACCCAGTACTTC. It is translated as CASSLLNKETQYF.

This clone was observed a handful of times. The chain combines TRBV7-9 with TRBJ2-7, with 13 bases matching TRBD2. After removal of 4 bases from V and 5 bases from J, the junction contained 17 bases not matched to a gene. The CDR3 is made up of 19 amino acids. From germline, CDR1 is SEHNR and CDR2 FQNEAQ (reference sequence). The CDR3 sequence is CASSSTTGLAGVGRNEQYF. DNA for the CDR3: TGTGCCAGCAGCTCCACGACAGGACTAGCGGGAGTAGGTCGGAACGAGCAGTACTTC.

The chain couples TRBV9 to TRBJ2-7; possibly TRBD2 for D (6 bases). CDR3 length: 15 amino acids. CDR1 is SGDLS, CDR2 YYNGEE, per germline. V was shortened by 0 bases and J by 5 bases, with 15 bases between the two germline ends. CDR3 coding DNA: TGTGCCAGCAGCGTAGGGTCGGGAGAGACCAACGAGCAGTACTTC. It specifies CASSVGSGETNEQYF.

This clone was observed once. This specimen includes other DNA sequences encoding the same CDR3. The genes are TRBV5-1 and TRBJ1-1, with D uncertain. Trimming left V 0 bases short and J 0 bases short, with 6 bases between. The CDR3 runs 14 residues. CDR1 and CDR2 (germline): SGHRS, YFSETQ. Written as DNA, the CDR3 is TGCGCCAGCAGCTTGGCGGCGTTGAACACTGAAGCTTTCTTT. Its translation is CASSLAALNTEAFF.

The V gene is TRBV7-2, the J gene TRBJ2-2; D is unclear. Trimming took 2 bases from V and 6 from J, leaving 10 bases between them. The length of the CDR3 is 14 residues. CDR1 and CDR2 from the germline V gene are SGHTA and FQGNSA. CDR3 bases: TGTGCCAGCAGCTTACATATAGTTTCCGGGGAGCTGTTTTTT. It codes for CASSLHIVSGELFF.

V usage is TRBV2 and J usage is TRBJ2-1; possibly TRBD2 for D (5 bases). Trimming removed 7 bases from V and 0 bases from J, with 13 bases in between. Germline CDR1 and CDR2: SNHLY and FYNNEI. The CDR3 consists of 15 residues. CDR3 DNA sequence: TGTGCCAGCAAATCGCGGGCGCTCTCCTACAATGAGCAGTTCTTC. It encodes CASKSRALSYNEQFF.

The rearrangement joins TRBV2 to TRBJ1-2; D is possibly TRBD1 (5 bases). The CDR3 sequence is 15 residues long. Germline lookup yields CDR1 SNHLY and CDR2 FYNNEI. V dropped 4 bases and J dropped 4 bases, with 16 bases sitting between them. CDR3 loop: CASSARVGGLYGYTF. CDR3 nucleotides: TGTGCCAGCAGTGCGAGGGTTGGGGGTCTCTATGGCTACACCTTC. Variable domain in full (rest from reference TRBV2 and TRBJ1-2): EPEVTQTPSHQVTQMGQEVILRCVPISNHLYFYWYRQILGQKVEFLVSFYNNEISEKSEIFDDQFSVERPDGSNFTLKIRSTKLEDSAMYFCASSARVGGLYGYTFGSGTRLTVV.

The chain employs TRBV28 and TRBJ1-2; no reliable D call. The V gene lost 1 base and the J gene lost 0 bases, with 9 bases spanning the gap. Germline CDR1 reads MDHEN; CDR2 reads SYDVKM. This CDR3 is 15 amino acids long. This CDR3 reads CASSLSGRPNYGYTF. The CDR3 DNA sequence: TGTGCCAGCAGTTTATCTGGGCGACCTAACTATGGCTACACCTTC.

The chain employs TRBV25-1 and TRBJ2-7, with 8 bases that match TRBD1. Trimming took 9 bases from V and 3 from J; bases not matched to a gene: 7. There are 13 residues in the CDR3. Germline CDR1 is MGHDK and CDR2 is SYGVNS. The CDR3 DNA sequence: TGTGCCAGTGGGACAGGCCCCTTCTACGAGCAGTACTTC. Translating gives CASGTGPFYEQYF.

The chain's CDR3 is CASSPRGLAGGGSEQFF. The CDR3 region has the DNA TGTGCCAGCTCACCTAGGGGACTAGCGGGAGGTGGTAGTGAGCAGTTCTTC. The chain couples TRBV18 to TRBJ2-1, with 15 bases matching TRBD2. Per germline, CDR1 KGHSH and CDR2 LQKENI. This CDR3 is built from 17 residues. The trim removed 3 bases at V and 9 bases at J, leaving 9 bases unmatched.

This chain connects TRBV6-5 to TRBJ1-5; 8 positions match TRBD1. The length of the CDR3 is 16 residues. Per germline, CDR1 MNHEY and CDR2 SVGAGI. The V segment lost 4 bases and the J segment 0 bases; nucleotides outside the gene matches: 5. The DNA of the CDR3 is TGTGCCAGCAGTTCACAGGGGGTGTATAGCAATCAGCCCCAGCATTTT. Protein sequence: CASSSQGVYSNQPQHF.

This rearrangement joins TRBV29-1 to TRBJ2-1; TRBD1 matches at 7 bases. Trimming cost V 6 bases and J 3 bases; bases outside gene matches: 8. Germline V gives CDR1 SQVTM, CDR2 ANQGSEA. CDR3 size: 14 residues. The CDR3 sequence: CSVAADRSYNEQFF. The CDR3 DNA reads as TGCAGCGTCGCGGCGGACAGGAGCTACAATGAGCAGTTCTTC.

The gene calls are TRBV7-6 and TRBJ2-2; 15 positions match TRBD2. The CDR3 runs 18 residues. V trimming: 5 bases; J trimming: 4 bases; junction bases outside the gene matches: 8. The V gene's germline CDR1 is SGHVS and CDR2 FNYEAQ. The DNA for the CDR3 is TGTGCCAGCAGCCCAGGACTAGCGGGAGGGCCCGTCACCGGGGAGCTGTTTTTT. Amino acid sequence: CASSPGLAGGPVTGELFF.

The V call is TRBV28, the J call TRBJ1-1; D remains ambiguous. This CDR3 is built from 14 residues. From germline, CDR1 is MDHEN and CDR2 SYDVKM. V lost 8 bases and J 4 bases, leaving 17 bases between the germline ends. CDR3 protein: CASGTDRLRTEAFF. In nucleotides, the CDR3 is TGTGCCAGCGGTACGGACCGACTGCGCACTGAAGCTTTCTTT.

Concerning this clone itself: A junction boundary mismatches the germline segment, possibly from a read error. The J gene is TRBJ2-3, the V gene TRBV7-7; possibly TRBD2 for D (6 bases). CDR3 length: 14 amino acids. Germline V gene lookup returns CDR1 SSHAT and CDR2 FNYEAQ (reference sequence). CDR3 loop: CASSPSGPVDTQYF. Written as DNA, the CDR3 is TGTGCTAGCAGCCCCAGCGGGCCGGTCGATACGCAGTATTTT.

The gene calls are TRBV6-1 and TRBJ2-1; weak D call: TRBD2 (6 bases). This CDR3 spans 13 amino acids. Germline V gene data show CDR1 as MNHNS and CDR2 as SASEGT. The V gene lost 11 bases and the J gene lost 3 bases, with 14 bases spanning the gap. The CDR3 spells CACMRGSYNEQFF. DNA for the CDR3: TGTGCCTGTATGCGGGGAAGCTACAATGAGCAGTTCTTC.

CDR3 sequence: CASSVGRGRNTGELFF. The DNA of the CDR3 is TGTGCCAGCAGCGTAGGTAGGGGCCGGAACACCGGGGAGCTGTTTTTT. This rearrangement joins TRBV9 to TRBJ2-2; TRBD1 is a possible D gene (5 bases). V was shortened by 0 bases and J by 1 base, with 10 bases between the two germline ends. This CDR3 is built from 16 residues. Germline lookup yields CDR1 SGDLS and CDR2 YYNGEE.

This sequence joins TRBV19 and TRBJ2-3; a weak D match, TRBD2 (6 bases). V lost 5 bases, J lost 4 bases, and 13 bases lay in between. This CDR3 has 14 residues. The germline CDR1 and CDR2 sequences are LNHDA and SQIVND (reference sequence). This CDR3 is CASSSWAGPDTQYF. CDR3 DNA: TGTGCCAGTAGTTCTTGGGCGGGGCCAGATACGCAGTATTTT.

The chain recombines TRBV10-2 with TRBJ2-1; 10 positions match TRBD2. Germline V gives CDR1 WSHSY, CDR2 SAAADI. J was trimmed by 0 bases and V by 7 bases; bases with no gene match: 3. The CDR3 is made up of 15 amino acids. The CDR3 loop reads CASNSGRSSYNEQFF. DNA of the CDR3: TGCGCCAGCAATAGCGGGAGGAGCTCCTACAATGAGCAGTTCTTC.

The rearrangement links TRBV29-1 to TRBJ2-5; D unresolved. The CDR3 is 12 amino acids. CDR1 is SQVTM, CDR2 ANQGSEA, per germline. Trimming removed 6 bases from V and 5 bases from J, with 13 bases in between. CDR3 in amino acids: CSVTEFGETQYF. The DNA of the CDR3 is TGCAGCGTAACGGAATTCGGGGAGACCCAGTACTTC.